These 14 T cell receptor beta chains originate from one sample sequenced in a study of T cells in localized non-small cell lung cancer. Some clones are missing from TCRdb's copy, which holds only in-frame ones; the method was immunoSEQ multiplex PCR. The repertoire holds fewer than 50,000 clones, about 83% seen once, with 6% to 8% in the top ten. The sequencing used PBMCs, collected before any cancer treatment. The receptors were gathered from a man aged 40 to 70 with stage II lung adenocarcinoma.

This sequence joins TRBV19 and TRBJ2-3; 12 bases fit TRBD2. This CDR3 has 15 residues. Germline CDR1 and CDR2: LNHDA and SQIVND (reference sequence). V lost 6 bases, J lost 3 bases, and 4 bases stayed unmatched. Here the CDR3 DNA reads TGTGCCAGTAGCCCCGGACTAGCGGGGACAGATACGCAGTATTTT. Protein product: CASSPGLAGTDTQYF.

The V gene is TRBV7-2, the J gene TRBJ2-3; D possibly uses TRBD1 or TRBD2 (5 bases each). CDR3 size: 12 residues. Germline CDR1 reads SGHTA; CDR2 reads FQGNSA. Between the trimmed V and J ends, which lost 8 bases and 7 bases, there was a span of 13 bases. CDR3 residues: CASQLAGNTQYF. The CDR3 nucleotides read TGTGCCAGCCAGCTAGCAGGGAATACGCAGTATTTT. Complete variable domain (other parts from reference TRBV7-2 and TRBJ2-3): GAGVSQSPSNKVTEKGKDVELRCDPISGHTALYWYRQSLGQGLEFLIYFQGNSAPDKSGLPSDRFSAERTGGSVSTLTIQRTQQEDSAVYLCASQLAGNTQYFGPGTRLTVL.

CDR3 protein: CASSQIGDRRSYEQYF. In nucleotides, the CDR3 is TGTGCCAGCAGCCAAATTGGGGACAGACGCTCCTACGAGCAGTACTTC. V gene TRBV7-2 combines with J gene TRBJ2-7; TRBD1 matches at 7 bases. The germline gives CDR1 SGHTA, CDR2 FQGNSA. The CDR3 runs to 16 residues. V was pared by 5 bases and J by 0 bases, with 10 bases of the junction left unmatched.

The CDR3 is CAGNLTGLFLRGELFF. The CDR3 region has the DNA TGTGCCGGGAACCTAACGGGACTTTTCCTCCGCGGGGAGCTGTTTTTT. The genes are TRBV27 and TRBJ2-2, with a weak D call TRBD2 (6 bases). This CDR3 has 16 residues. Deletions cut 11 bases from V and 7 bases from J, with 26 bases between. From germline, CDR1 is MNHEY and CDR2 SMNVEV (reference sequence).

This clone is a singleton in its sample. The J gene is TRBJ2-7, the V gene TRBV6-1; 10 nucleotides align to TRBD1. Per the germline V gene, CDR1 is MNHNS and CDR2 is SASEGT. The CDR3 runs to 15 residues. V lost 7 bases, J lost 4 bases, and 10 bases stayed unmatched. CDR3 sequence (DNA): TGTGCCAGCACCGATCCGGGACAGGGGAGATACGAGCAGTACTTC. As protein: CASTDPGQGRYEQYF.

This chain connects TRBV7-2 to TRBJ2-2, with D maybe TRBD1 (6 bases). Germline CDR1 is SGHTA and CDR2 is FQGNSA. The CDR3 has 15 residues. Trimming stripped 4 bases from V and 0 bases from J, with 9 bases between. The DNA of the CDR3 is TGTGCCAGCAGCTCCGGACAGACGAACACCGGGGAGCTGTTTTTT. It yields the protein CASSSGQTNTGELFF.

This clone has only a few counts. The V and J genes are TRBV6-5 and TRBJ1-4; D remains unclear. Germline V CDR1 and CDR2: MNHEY, SVGAGI. V was trimmed by 0 bases and J by 8 bases, leaving 7 bases between them. This CDR3 is built from 13 residues. CDR3 sequence: CASSYSWGEKLFF. The CDR3 DNA reads TGTGCCAGCAGTTACTCGTGGGGAGAAAAACTGTTTTTT.

This clone was recorded once. CDR3 nucleotide sequence: TGTGCCAGCAGCAAGCTACTAGTTCCCAATGAGCAGTTCTTC. Translation: CASSKLLVPNEQFF. The V gene is TRBV11-2, the J gene TRBJ2-1, with D possibly matching TRBD2 (5 bases). V shed 5 bases and J shed 6 bases, with 14 bases lying between them. The CDR3 is 14 residues long. From germline, CDR1 is SGHAT and CDR2 FQNNGV.

This clone was picked up one time. The chain carries TRBV7-2 and TRBJ2-3; no definite D call. The V end lost 4 bases, the J end lost 1 base, and 9 bases lay between the germline ends. The CDR3 is made up of 14 amino acids. Germline V CDR1 and CDR2: SGHTA, FQGNSA. The CDR3 spells CASSSGPGTDTQYF. CDR3 sequence (DNA): TGTGCCAGCAGCTCTGGTCCAGGCACAGATACGCAGTATTTT.

This clone was observed a single time. This sequence joins TRBV9 and TRBJ1-3; the D gene is possibly TRBD1 (5 bases). Germline loops: CDR1 SGDLS, CDR2 YYNGEE. Trimming removed 0 bases at V and 5 bases at J, with 15 bases between. CDR3 length equals 16 residues. The CDR3 region has the DNA TGTGCCAGCAGCGTAGTCGGGGACTCCTCAAGAAACACCATATATTTT. Translating it yields CASSVVGDSSRNTIYF.

The count of this clone is one. The V and J genes are TRBV28 and TRBJ1-4, with D uncertain. The CDR3 sequence is 13 residues long. The germline gives CDR1 MDHEN, CDR2 SYDVKM. V was pared by 8 bases and J by 4 bases, with 11 bases between. The CDR3 is CASHPGSNEKLFF. DNA of the CDR3: TGTGCCAGCCATCCAGGAAGTAATGAAAAACTGTTTTTT.

This clone appeared once. J is TRBJ1-4 and V is TRBV7-9, with TRBD1 identical over 8 bases. The CDR3 contains 15 residues. Germline assignment: CDR1 SEHNR and CDR2 FQNEAQ (reference sequence). J gave up 8 bases and V 2 bases, and 7 bases lay outside the gene matches. The CDR3 sequence is CASSLYMTGEEKLFF. DNA for the CDR3: TGTGCCAGCAGCTTATACATGACAGGGGAAGAAAAACTGTTTTTT.

The chain links TRBV25-1 to TRBJ2-3, with D perhaps matching TRBD2 (6 bases). Germline-derived CDR1 and CDR2 are MGHDK and SYGVNS. This CDR3 region has 16 residues. V was shortened by 3 bases and J by 2 bases, with 15 bases between the two germline ends. CDR3 in DNA: TGTGCCAGCAGTGAGGAATTAGCGGAGCCCACAGATACGCAGTATTTT. Translating gives CASSEELAEPTDTQYF.

This clone occurred once. The chain is built from TRBV19 and TRBJ2-5, with 10 bases identical to TRBD1. The CDR3 spans 13 residues. J gave up 6 bases and V 5 bases, and 3 bases lay outside the gene matches. Germline values: CDR1 LNHDA, CDR2 SQIVND (reference sequence). The CDR3 protein is CASSRDRGKTQYF. The CDR3 DNA sequence: TGTGCCAGTAGTCGGGACAGGGGAAAGACCCAGTACTTC.